This T cell receptor (beta chain) was captured by sequencing in a study of regulatory T cells in long-lasting Graves disease. At the level of the study: Those Graves' patients who were newly diagnosed had been on antithyroid drugs under 3 months.

Germline CDR1 and CDR2: SGHRS and YFSETQ. There are 14 residues in the CDR3. V dropped 4 bases and J dropped 10 bases, with 15 bases sitting between them. Time point indicated: newly diagnosed GD, antithyroid drugs for less than 3 months. TCR sequences were obtained from RNA taken from PBMCs. The TCR beta library used iRepertoire HTBI primers with Arm-PCR amplification of CDR3. TCRdb re-analysed the multiplex PCR reads in MiXCR, keeping a single row per CDR3 protein. The table records 400,000 to 450,000 distinct CDR3 sequences, 16% of them present only once. These data were likewise used in another study, on T cells in Graves' hyperthyroidism and ophthalmopathy. From that second work: Carried out on the TCR CDR3, a first-round RT-PCR used the HTBI primer set.

The sequences come from peripheral blood mononuclear cells (PBMCs), collected at new diagnosis, from a patient treated with antithyroid drugs. This sequence was found in a woman aged 30 to 39 with Graves disease. J is TRBJ1-6 and V is TRBV5-1, with D uncertain. CDR3 in DNA: TGCGCCAGCAGCCCACGGGGTCCCTTATCACCCCTCCACTTT. It translates to CASSPRGPLSPLHF. Looking up the rest from reference TRBV5-1 and TRBJ1-6 gives the full variable domain: KAGVTQTPRYLIKTRGQQVTLSCSPISGHRSVSWYQQTPGQGLQFLFEYFSETQRNKGNFPGRFSGRQFSNSRSEMNVSTLELGDSALYLCASSPRGPLSPLHFGNGTRLTVT.